The rows below give T cell receptor beta chains drawn from one sample of a study of a mutant IDH1 vaccine in newly diagnosed glioma. Profiled with immunoSEQ multiplex PCR; TCRdb holds only in-frame clones, not every one. The sample lists fewer than 40,000 clones, 65% to 85% occurring once. The antigens these receptors bind are not known. The material sequenced was PBMCs, taken from a glioma patient whose treatment included an IDH1 peptide vaccine. The receptors derive from a man aged 25 to 40 with glioma. Both conserved end residues are part of each CDR3. Fields, in order: J gene, V gene, clone size, D gene, CDR3 protein, CDR3 DNA. D genes are given only for firm matches. Clone size is given for some rows only: seen once, a few or many times, or a class if the clone is expanded.

TRBJ2-5 | TRBV9 | - | TRBD2 | CASSAPGLAAGGVETQYF | TGTGCCAGCAGCGCCCCGGGACTAGCGGCGGGAGGCGTAGAGACCCAGTACTTC
TRBJ1-1 | TRBV14 | - | - | CASSQGLGDTEAFF | TGTGCCAGCAGCCAAGGCCTTGGGGACACTGAAGCTTTCTTT
TRBJ2-5 | TRBV21-1 | - | - | CASSKGETQYF | TGTGCCAGCAGCAAGGGTGAGACCCAGTACTTC
TRBJ1-1 | TRBV2 | - | - | CASSEALRQGPVNAFF | TGTGCCAGCAGTGAAGCGCTTCGCCAGGGCCCGGTTAACGCTTTCTTT
TRBJ2-2 | TRBV7-8 | - | - | CASSLVSTGDAGELFF | TGTGCCAGCAGCTTAGTCTCGACCGGGGACGCCGGGGAGCTGTTTTTT
TRBJ2-2 | TRBV5-4 | - | TRBD1 | CASSMTGGFPGELFF | TGTGCCAGCAGCATGACAGGGGGGTTTCCCGGGGAGCTGTTTTTT
TRBJ2-5 | TRBV5-4 | - | - | CASSWTERQETQYF | TGTGCCAGCAGCTGGACAGAACGCCAAGAGACCCAGTACTTC
TRBJ2-7 | TRBV6-5 | - | - | CASSYAFSGDKQYF | TGTGCCAGCAGTTACGCGTTTTCAGGGGACAAGCAGTACTTC
TRBJ2-3 | TRBV27 | - | TRBD2 | CASNRVAGVLTDTQYF | TGTGCCAGCAACAGGGTAGCGGGGGTACTCACAGATACGCAGTATTTT
TRBJ2-3 | TRBV25-1 | - | - | CASSDPSTDTQYF | TGTGCCAGCAGTGACCCCAGCACAGATACGCAGTATTTT
TRBJ2-5 | TRBV29-1 | - | - | CSVEQSEETQYF | TGCAGCGTTGAACAGAGCGAAGAGACCCAGTACTTC
TRBJ2-3 | TRBV7-2 | - | - | CASSAASDTQYF | TGTGCCAGCAGCGCCGCGTCAGATACGCAGTATTTT
TRBJ2-1 | TRBV28 | - | TRBD2 | CASSLGTSEYNEQFF | TGTGCCAGCAGTTTGGGCACTAGCGAGTACAATGAGCAGTTCTTC
TRBJ1-1 | TRBV4-3 | - | - | CASSPGAGRLAFF | TGCGCCAGCAGCCCCGGGGCAGGGCGCCTAGCTTTCTTT
TRBJ2-4 | TRBV6-5 | once | - | CARYLAKNIQYF | TGTGCCAGGTATCTAGCCAAAAACATTCAGTACTTC
TRBJ1-1 | TRBV6-5 | - | - | CASSYPGRGDTEAFF | TGTGCCAGCAGTTACCCCGGGAGGGGGGACACTGAAGCTTTCTTT
TRBJ1-1 | TRBV29-1 | - | - | CSVETSGNTEAFF | TGCAGCGTTGAAACGTCCGGGAACACTGAAGCTTTCTTT
TRBJ2-7 | TRBV18 | - | TRBD2 | CASSPTSGGAYEQYF | TGTGCCAGCTCACCAACTAGCGGGGGAGCCTACGAGCAGTACTTC
TRBJ1-4 | TRBV27 | - | - | CASALSGEKLFF | TGTGCCAGCGCCTTGTCGGGGGAAAAACTGTTTTTT
TRBJ1-1 | TRBV19 | - | TRBD1 | CASSPDRGLTEAFF | TGTGCCAGTAGCCCGGACAGGGGGCTCACTGAAGCTTTCTTT
TRBJ2-1 | TRBV5-1 | - | TRBD2 | CASSPTGLVPRDEQFF | TGCGCCAGCAGCCCCACCGGACTAGTTCCTCGCGATGAGCAGTTCTTC
TRBJ2-2 | TRBV19 | once | TRBD1 | CASSTRTGGLTGELFF | TGTGCCAGTAGTACCAGGACAGGGGGCCTCACCGGGGAGCTGTTTTTT
TRBJ2-3 | TRBV5-4 | - | TRBD1 | CASSPAGTGFTDTQYF | TGTGCCAGCAGCCCGGCGGGGACAGGGTTCACAGATACGCAGTATTTT
TRBJ1-2 | TRBV5-8 | - | - | CASSLGTKGYTF | TGTGCCAGCAGCTTGGGGACTAAAGGCTACACCTTC
TRBJ1-5 | TRBV6-5 | - | - | CASSYGGGQPQHF | TGTGCCAGCAGTTATGGTGGGGGTCAGCCCCAGCATTTT
TRBJ1-1 | TRBV2 | - | TRBD1 | CASSEEGAITEAFF | TGTGCCAGCAGTGAAGAGGGGGCGATCACTGAAGCTTTCTTT
TRBJ1-1 | TRBV5-1 | - | - | CASSLEANTEAFF | TGCGCCAGCAGCTTGGAAGCGAACACTGAAGCTTTCTTT
TRBJ2-3 | TRBV4-1 | - | TRBD2 | CASSHPGTRANTRADTQYF | TGCGCCAGCAGCCATCCCGGGACTAGGGCGAATACTCGGGCAGATACGCAGTATTTT
TRBJ2-4 | TRBV25-1 | - | TRBD2 | CASSDARISGRTVF | TGTGCCAGCAGTGACGCTAGAATAAGCGGGAGGACCGTATTC
TRBJ1-2 | TRBV7-2 | - | - | CASSLNTGDGYTF | TGTGCCAGCAGCTTAAACACGGGGGATGGCTACACCTTC
TRBJ2-7 | TRBV2 | - | - | CASILNRVDPYEQYF | TGTGCCAGCATCCTGAACAGGGTGGATCCCTACGAGCAGTACTTC
TRBJ2-5 | TRBV2 | - | - | CASRAGSAETQYF | TGTGCCAGCAGGGCGGGATCAGCGGAGACCCAGTACTTC
TRBJ1-3 | TRBV30 | - | - | CAWMDGFSGNTIYF | TGTGCCTGGATGGACGGTTTCTCTGGAAACACCATATATTTT
TRBJ1-2 | TRBV27 | - | - | CASSLAAHGFDGYTF | TGTGCCAGCAGTTTAGCTGCACACGGGTTTGATGGCTACACCTTC
TRBJ1-2 | TRBV10-3 | - | TRBD1 | CAITQGANGYTF | TGTGCCATCACACAGGGGGCGAATGGCTACACCTTC
TRBJ1-4 | TRBV7-2 | - | - | CASSLARLNEKLFF | TGTGCCAGCAGCTTAGCGCGTTTGAATGAAAAACTGTTTTTT
TRBJ2-1 | TRBV5-6 | - | - | CASSQGDEQFF | TGTGCCAGCAGCCAGGGTGATGAGCAGTTCTTC
TRBJ1-1 | TRBV27 | - | TRBD1 | CASSLMRQGFTEAFF | TGTGCCAGCAGTTTAATGAGACAGGGATTTACTGAAGCTTTCTTT
TRBJ2-5 | TRBV11-3 | - | - | CASSKDRQETQYF | TGTGCCAGCAGCAAGGACAGACAAGAGACCCAGTACTTC
TRBJ1-5 | TRBV15 | once | TRBD1 | CATSRAEYRGLLQPQHF | TGTGCCACCAGCAGAGCCGAGTACAGGGGTTTACTTCAGCCCCAGCATTTT
TRBJ2-7 | TRBV27 | - | - | CASSLRGAGFYEQYF | TGTGCCAGCAGTTTACGGGGCGCTGGGTTCTACGAGCAGTACTTC
TRBJ2-3 | TRBV5-3 | - | - | CARSLARLASSGTDTQYF | TGTGCCAGAAGCTTGGCCAGGCTAGCAAGTTCGGGCACAGATACGCAGTATTTT
TRBJ2-2 | TRBV5-6 | - | - | CASTKGGENTGELFF | TGTGCCAGCACCAAGGGGGGCGAAAACACCGGGGAGCTGTTTTTT
TRBJ2-2 | TRBV6-5 | - | - | CASSLNTGELFF | TGTGCCAGCAGCCTTAACACCGGGGAGCTGTTTTTT
TRBJ2-5 | TRBV6-1 | once | - | CASRFFDSEETQYF | TGTGCCAGCAGGTTCTTCGACAGTGAAGAGACCCAGTACTTC
TRBJ1-1 | TRBV28 | - | TRBD1 | CASSNRDRGPVGTEAFF | TGTGCCAGCAGTAACCGGGACAGGGGGCCAGTGGGCACTGAAGCTTTCTTT
TRBJ2-3 | TRBV5-1 | once | TRBD2 | CASSLRLAGADTQYF | TGCGCCAGCAGCTTGAGACTAGCGGGGGCAGATACGCAGTATTTT
TRBJ1-2 | TRBV7-9 | few | - | CASSLEMEDGYTF | TGTGCCAGCAGCTTAGAAATGGAAGACGGCTACACCTTC
TRBJ1-1 | TRBV7-9 | - | - | CASSSEFNTEAFF | TGTGCCAGCAGCTCGGAATTTAACACTGAAGCTTTCTTT